These T cell receptor beta chains were read from a single sample in a study of early T cells in non-severe SARS-CoV-2 infection. TCRdb itself ran the 5' RACE reads through MiXCR, one entry per CDR3 protein. This sample carries about 80,000 distinct CDR3 sequences, 9% to 15% of them seen once, and the ten largest clones take 15%. The specimen comprised whole blood, sampled at baseline. These TCRs come from an adult who was a healthcare worker with PCR-confirmed SARS-CoV-2 infection or an uninfected control (not recorded which). The donor label of this sample is uncertain. Each CDR3 is given with its conserved first and last residue. The D gene is left open where the match is weak. Clone size is shown for a subset of rows, as once, few, many or a class of expanded clone.

CASSTRLEINEQFF	TGTGCCAGCAGCACCCGACTGGAGATCAATGAGCAGTTCTTC	-	few	TRBV11-2	TRBJ2-1
CASSLGVRSSPLHF	TGTGCCAGCAGCTTAGGGGTACGGAGTTCACCCCTCCACTTT	-	many	TRBV7-2	TRBJ1-6
CAWSSRYIDGYTF	TGTGCCTGGAGTTCCCGCTACATTGATGGCTACACCTTC	-	many	TRBV30	TRBJ1-2
CSAIPSGGAFGYTF	TGCAGTGCCATCCCTTCAGGGGGGGCGTTCGGCTACACCTTC	TRBD1	many	TRBV20-1	TRBJ1-2
CASSLAGRARTEAFF	TGTGCCAGCAGTTTAGCAGGGAGGGCGCGAACTGAAGCTTTCTTT	-	many	TRBV6-5	TRBJ1-1
CASSLLGIQYF	TGTGCCAGCAGCTTACTGGGCATTCAGTACTTC	-	-	TRBV7-2	TRBJ2-4
CASSLVWGLNTEAFF	TGTGCCAGCAGCTTAGTATGGGGGCTGAACACTGAAGCTTTCTTT	-	few	TRBV7-2	TRBJ1-1
CASSDQGQGGNPPLHF	TGTGCCAGCAGTGACCAAGGACAGGGAGGTAATCCACCCCTCCACTTT	TRBD1	many	TRBV25-1	TRBJ1-6
CASTGREVSYEQYF	TGTGCCAGCACTGGCAGGGAGGTATCCTACGAGCAGTACTTC	-	many	TRBV6-1	TRBJ2-7
CASSLASGGTDTQYF	TGTGCCAGCAGTTTAGCTAGCGGGGGGACAGATACGCAGTATTTT	TRBD2	many	TRBV12-3/TRBV12-4	TRBJ2-3
CASSPAGNYGYTF	TGTGCCAGCTCTCCTGCCGGAAACTATGGCTACACCTTC	-	-	TRBV19	TRBJ1-2
CASSRDSLWDTQYF	TGTGCCAGCAGCCGTGACAGCCTCTGGGATACGCAGTATTTT	-	few	TRBV7-6	TRBJ2-3
CASSPRDVEMTEAFF	TGCGCCAGCAGCCCACGGGATGTGGAAATGACAGAAGCTTTCTTT	-	few	TRBV4-1	TRBJ1-1
CASSTTTSSYNEQFF	TGTGCCAGCAGCACGACAACATCCTCCTACAATGAGCAGTTCTTC	-	few	TRBV9	TRBJ2-1
CSVGTYEQYF	TGCAGCGTAGGAACCTACGAGCAGTACTTC	-	-	TRBV29-1	TRBJ2-7
CASSSLAQETQYF	TGTGCCAGCAGCTCACTAGCGCAAGAGACCCAGTACTTC	TRBD2	many	TRBV12-3/TRBV12-4	TRBJ2-5
CAISESWGHNEQFF	TGTGCCATCAGTGAGTCGTGGGGGCACAATGAGCAGTTCTTC	-	few	TRBV10-3	TRBJ2-1
CASSLELAATDTQYF	TGTGCCAGCAGCTTAGAGTTGGCGGCCACAGATACGCAGTATTTT	-	few	TRBV7-2	TRBJ2-3
CASSLSGSVNEQFF	TGTGCCAGCAGCCTGAGCGGGAGTGTCAATGAGCAGTTCTTC	TRBD2	many	TRBV7-7	TRBJ2-1
CASSEASGGPYEQYF	TGTGCCAGCAGTGAAGCTAGCGGGGGACCCTACGAGCAGTACTTC	TRBD2	many	TRBV2	TRBJ2-7
CASSFVLTDTQYF	TGTGCCAGCAGTTTCGTACTCACAGATACGCAGTATTTT	-	-	TRBV27	TRBJ2-3
CASSELVYSYNEQFF	TGTGCCAGCAGTGAACTGGTATACTCCTACAATGAGCAGTTCTTC	-	-	TRBV6-1	TRBJ2-1
CASSLHGGGQFF	TGTGCCAGCAGCCTCCACGGGGGTGGGCAGTTCTTC	-	-	TRBV7-7	TRBJ2-1
CASGSSITGDTQYF	TGTGCCAGTGGAAGTAGCATTACAGGAGATACGCAGTATTTT	-	many	TRBV19	TRBJ2-3
CASSFSGGDGDTQYF	TGTGCCAGCAGCTTTAGCGGGGGGGATGGAGATACGCAGTATTTT	TRBD2	-	TRBV7-3	TRBJ2-3
CASSRQGEDIQYF	TGTGCCAGCTCACGACAGGGGGAAGACATTCAGTACTTC	TRBD1	-	TRBV18	TRBJ2-4
CASSLERGSEKLFF	TGCGCCAGCAGCTTGGAGCGGGGAAGTGAAAAACTGTTTTTT	-	-	TRBV5-1	TRBJ1-4
CASSFNPGQLLANYGYTF	TGCGCCAGCAGCTTCAATCCGGGACAGCTCTTAGCTAACTATGGCTACACCTTC	TRBD1	few	TRBV5-1	TRBJ1-2
CSASGTGNQPQHF	TGCAGTGCTTCCGGGACAGGGAATCAGCCCCAGCATTTT	TRBD1	many	TRBV20-1	TRBJ1-5
CASSERDMDIYEQYF	TGTGCCAGCAGTGAAAGGGACATGGACATCTACGAGCAGTACTTC	-	-	TRBV6-1	TRBJ2-7
CASSLSTGAEQYF	TGTGCCAGCAGTTTAAGTACAGGGGCCGAGCAGTACTTC	TRBD1	-	TRBV12-3/TRBV12-4	TRBJ2-7
CASSSRQGGPGNTIYF	TGTGCCAGCAGTTCTCGACAGGGGGGCCCTGGAAACACCATATATTTT	TRBD1	few	TRBV27	TRBJ1-3